This TCR beta chain was profiled in a study of regulatory T cells in long-lasting Graves disease. Turning to the study itself: The study counted Graves' disease as persistent given over 5 years of antithyroid drugs and positive TSH receptor antibodies.

This clonotype was observed a handful of times. CDR3 regions were amplified by Arm-PCR using iRepertoire HTBI primers to build TCR beta libraries. One entry per CDR3 protein, called by TCRdb with MiXCR from the multiplex PCR reads. In the table there are 650,000 to 700,000 distinct CDR3 sequences, 25% to 30% of which are singletons. Time point noted: persistent/refractory GD, antithyroid drugs over 5 years with positive TRAb. Construction of the TCR library relied on RNA isolated from PBMCs. This clonotype was obtained from a female donor with Graves disease. Here the sequenced sample was peripheral blood mononuclear cells (PBMCs), taken when the disease was refractory, from a patient treated with antithyroid drugs.

The CDR3 protein is CASSLGGTSRAGELFF. CDR3 nucleotides: TGTGCCAGCAGCTTAGGAGGGACTAGTCGAGCCGGGGAGCTGTTTTTT. The rearrangement uses TRBV7-7 and TRBJ2-2, with 8 positions matching TRBD2. The CDR3 runs to 16 residues. Trimming at V came to 1 base and at J to 6 bases, leaving 7 bases not matched to a gene. Per germline, CDR1 SSHAT and CDR2 FNYEAQ (reference sequence).